These 9 T cell receptor beta chains share one sample of origin, sequenced in a study of cytomegalovirus exposure and HLA in healthy donors. Sequencing used immunoSEQ multiplex PCR; TCRdb keeps in-frame clones, though not all of them. The sample records roughly 260,000 clones, roughly 89% being singletons. Sequenced: PBMCs. These receptors all come from a man between 18 and 35 years old in good health and CMV-seronegative.

The chain employs TRBV6-5 and TRBJ1-5; tentatively, D is TRBD1 (6 bases). Germline assignment: CDR1 MNHEY and CDR2 SVGAGI. With 7 bases removed from V and 3 bases from J, the gap between germline ends came to 13 bases. The CDR3 runs 14 residues. The CDR3 sequence is CASKGPGDNQPQHF. The CDR3 bases are TGTGCCAGCAAAGGGCCAGGGGACAATCAGCCCCAGCATTTT.

This chain uses TRBV4-3 with TRBJ2-3; 9 nucleotides align to TRBD2. This CDR3 is built from 16 residues. The germline CDR1 and CDR2 sequences are LGHNA and YSLEER. J gave up 6 bases and V 1 base, and 8 bases lay outside the gene matches. The CDR3 sequence is CASSQGAAGGGDTQYF. The CDR3 nucleotides read TGCGCCAGCAGCCAAGGAGCAGCGGGAGGTGGGGATACGCAGTATTTT.

The chain carries TRBV25-1 and TRBJ2-1, with D perhaps matching TRBD2 (6 bases). V was cut by 1 base and J by 6 bases, with 19 bases left in between. The CDR3 loop spans 17 amino acids. From germline, CDR1 is MGHDK and CDR2 SYGVNS. The CDR3 nucleotides read TGTGCCAGCAGTGAATCCACTAGCCCCAGGGATAGCAATGAGCAGTTCTTC. Translation: CASSESTSPRDSNEQFF.

This chain uses TRBV6-1 with TRBJ1-5; D gene unclear. Trimming left V 10 bases short and J 0 bases short, with 13 bases between. From germline, CDR1 is MNHNS and CDR2 SASEGT. This CDR3 has 14 amino acids. DNA for the CDR3: TGTGCCACCTGGACTGCTTATAGCAATCAGCCCCAGCATTTT. It codes for CATWTAYSNQPQHF.

V and J are TRBV7-8 and TRBJ2-3; 8 bases fit TRBD1. V shed 3 bases, J shed 2 bases, and the junction held 13 bases outside the gene matches. The CDR3 spans 18 residues. The germline CDR1 and CDR2 sequences are SGHVS and FQNEAQ. The CDR3 here is CASSFGVRAGGLTDTQYF. In DNA, the CDR3 is TGTGCCAGCAGCTTCGGCGTGAGGGCAGGGGGCCTCACAGATACGCAGTATTTT.

The chain is built from TRBV5-6 and TRBJ1-5; no clear D. Germline V gives CDR1 SGHDT, CDR2 YYEEEE. The CDR3 consists of 13 residues. Trimming left V 2 bases short and J 8 bases short, with 11 bases between. This CDR3 is CASSFKADKPQHF. As DNA, the CDR3 is TGTGCCAGCAGCTTTAAGGCAGACAAGCCCCAGCATTTT.

CDR3 sequence: CASSEGQYYQPQHF. CDR3 bases: TGTGCCAGCAGTGAGGGACAGTACTATCAGCCCCAGCATTTT. The genes are TRBV6-1 and TRBJ1-5, with 7 nucleotides matching TRBD1. Germline trimming cut 3 bases from V and 5 bases from J; bases unmatched to any gene: 4. The CDR3 consists of 14 residues. The germline CDR1 and CDR2 sequences are MNHNS and SASEGT.

The chain is built from TRBV6-5 and TRBJ2-3; TRBD2 matches 8 bases. The V and J ends lost 2 bases and 6 bases, in that order; junction bases with no gene match: 10. In germline, CDR1 is MNHEY, CDR2 SVGAGI. CDR3 length equals 16 residues. The CDR3, as DNA: TGTGCCAGCAGTTACACAGCCGGGACTAGTAGCGATACGCAGTATTTT. Its protein is CASSYTAGTSSDTQYF.

Only one count was recorded for this clone. The rearrangement joins TRBV19 to TRBJ2-7; 11 positions agree with TRBD1. The CDR3 is made up of 14 amino acids. The ends lost 3 bases at V and 7 bases at J; junction bases unmatched: 5. Germline CDR1 reads LNHDA; CDR2 reads SQIVND (reference sequence). CDR3 amino acids: CASSMRTGGGEQYF. CDR3 nucleotides: TGTGCCAGTAGTATGAGGACAGGGGGCGGGGAGCAGTACTTC.